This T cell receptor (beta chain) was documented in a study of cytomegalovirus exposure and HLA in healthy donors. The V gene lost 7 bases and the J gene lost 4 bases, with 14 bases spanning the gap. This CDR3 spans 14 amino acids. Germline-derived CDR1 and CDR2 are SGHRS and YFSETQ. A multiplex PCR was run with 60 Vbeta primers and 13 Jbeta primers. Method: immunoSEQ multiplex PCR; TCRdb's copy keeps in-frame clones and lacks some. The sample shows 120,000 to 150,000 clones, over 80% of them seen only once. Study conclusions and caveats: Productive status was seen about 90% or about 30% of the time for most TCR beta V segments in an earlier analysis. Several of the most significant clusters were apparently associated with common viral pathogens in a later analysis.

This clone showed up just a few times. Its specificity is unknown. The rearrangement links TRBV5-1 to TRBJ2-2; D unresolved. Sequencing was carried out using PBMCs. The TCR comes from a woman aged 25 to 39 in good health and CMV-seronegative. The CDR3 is CASFLEPSTGELFF. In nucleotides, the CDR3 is TGCGCCAGCTTCTTGGAGCCCTCCACCGGGGAGCTGTTTTTT.